This T cell receptor beta chain emerged from a study of identifying expanded T cells in peripheral blood. Study-wide results and caveats: Differentially abundant clones: around 1.2 between replicates, about 17 at about two weeks, 19 to 20 at four. Clone count variance between approximately two-week samples rose with total template count.

V shed 4 bases and J 3 bases; nucleotides not matched to a gene: 10. The V gene's germline CDR1 is SGHRS and CDR2 YFSETQ. The CDR3 extends over 18 amino acids. Sequenced by immunoSEQ multiplex PCR; TCRdb stores in-frame clones only, minus some. The repertoire consists of tens of thousands of clones, with around 83% occurring once and the leading ten covering 20%. This clone was counted only a few times. Its antigen remains unidentified. V is TRBV5-1 and J is TRBJ2-3, with 14 nucleotides matching TRBD2. Material: blood. The TCR comes from a person between 18 and 75 years old in good health. CDR3 in DNA: TGCGCCAGCAGCACGCGCGGGACTAGCGGGAGTAGTACAGATACGCAGTATTTT. Translation: CASSTRGTSGSSTDTQYF.